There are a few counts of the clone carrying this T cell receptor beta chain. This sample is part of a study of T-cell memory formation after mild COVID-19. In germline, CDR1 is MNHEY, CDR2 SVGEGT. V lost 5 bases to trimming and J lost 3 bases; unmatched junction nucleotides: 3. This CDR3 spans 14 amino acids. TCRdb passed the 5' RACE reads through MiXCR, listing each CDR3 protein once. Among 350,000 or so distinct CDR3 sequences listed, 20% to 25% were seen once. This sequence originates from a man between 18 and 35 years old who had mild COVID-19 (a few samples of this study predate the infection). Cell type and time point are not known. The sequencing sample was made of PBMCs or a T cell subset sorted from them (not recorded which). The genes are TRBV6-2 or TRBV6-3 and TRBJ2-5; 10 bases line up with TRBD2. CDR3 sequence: CASSKLAGKETQYF. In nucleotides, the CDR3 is TGTGCCAGCAGTAAACTAGCGGGGAAAGAGACCCAGTACTTC.